A single sample gave rise to the 21 T cell receptor beta chains below, sequenced in a study of CD8 T cells in Susac syndrome. With random hexamers, roughly 0.45 to 1 ug RNA was reverse transcribed. TCRdb recomputed calls from the immunoSEQ multiplex PCR reads with MiXCR, one row per CDR3 protein. The sample has approximately 220,000 distinct CDR3 sequences, approximately 95% seen once. Material for sequencing was CD4+ T cells from PBMCs. Receptors were obtained from a human donor with multiple sclerosis.

The chain employs TRBV3-1 and TRBJ1-5; D is unclear. Trimming removed 4 bases from V and 3 bases from J, with 7 bases in between. Germline CDR1 and CDR2: LGHDT and YNNKEL (reference sequence). This CDR3 has 13 amino acids. This CDR3 reads CASSPTINQPQHF. CDR3 in DNA: TGTGCCAGCAGCCCCACAATCAATCAGCCCCAGCATTTT.

This clonotype was seen just once. The gene calls are TRBV20-1 and TRBJ1-1; D gene uncertain. The CDR3 loop spans 12 amino acids. Germline assignment: CDR1 DFQATT and CDR2 SNEGSKA (reference sequence). Trimming cost V 2 bases and J 11 bases, with 15 bases left between them. In DNA, the CDR3 is TGCAGTGCTAGAAACCCAGCCTCGCGGGCTTTCTTT. Protein: CSARNPASRAFF.

J is TRBJ1-4 and V is TRBV15; possibly TRBD1 for D (5 bases). V was trimmed by 8 bases and J by 3 bases, leaving 13 bases between them. The CDR3 has 14 amino acids. Germline CDR1 and CDR2: LNHNV and YYDKDF (reference sequence). Here the CDR3 reads CATQKGLANEKLFF. The CDR3 region has the DNA TGTGCCACCCAGAAGGGGTTGGCTAATGAAAAACTGTTTTTT.

Only one count was recorded for this clonotype. The CDR3 DNA sequence: TGTGCCAGCAGCCAGGACAGCACTGCAACTAATGAAAAACTGTTTTTT. Amino acid sequence: CASSQDSTATNEKLFF. V is TRBV3-1 and J is TRBJ1-4, with D possibly being TRBD1 (6 bases). The CDR3 length is 16 residues. Germline V gene lookup returns CDR1 LGHDT and CDR2 YNNKEL (reference sequence). Between the trimmed V and J ends, which lost 3 bases and 0 bases, there was a span of 11 bases.

The chain joins TRBV20-1 to TRBJ2-7; 7 bases align to TRBD1. Germline V gives CDR1 DFQATT, CDR2 SNEGSKA (reference sequence). This CDR3 contains 11 residues. After removal of 4 bases from V and 6 bases from J, the junction contained 3 bases not matched to a gene. CDR3 region: CSAKQGTEQYV. Written as DNA, the CDR3 is TGCAGTGCTAAACAGGGGACCGAGCAGTACGTC.

The chain joins TRBV20-1 to TRBJ2-7; 10 nucleotides line up with TRBD1. V dropped 6 bases and J dropped 3; count of bases not matched to a gene: 5. The CDR3 totals 13 residues. The germline CDR1 and CDR2 sequences are DFQATT and SNEGSKA (reference sequence). The CDR3 nucleotides read TGCAGTGCCGAACGGGACAGGGGCTACGAGCAGTACTTC. This gives the protein CSAERDRGYEQYF.

This sequence joins TRBV6-1 and TRBJ2-2, with 7 bases fitting TRBD1. The junction had 0 bases not matched to a gene; V was cut back by 0 bases and J by 5 bases. Germline V gene data show CDR1 as MNHNS and CDR2 as SASEGT. CDR3 size: 14 residues. CDR3 DNA sequence: TGTGCCAGCAGTGAAGCGACAGGGACCGGGGAGCTGTTTTTT. Its translation: CASSEATGTGELFF.

CDR3 coding DNA: TGTGCCAGCAGTAGTAGCAGCGCCAAAAACATTCAGTACTTC. Translation: CASSSSSAKNIQYF. V gene TRBV6-2 or TRBV6-3 combines with J gene TRBJ2-4; D gene unclear. The CDR3 is 14 amino acids. The germline gives CDR1 MNHEY, CDR2 SVGEGT. V was clipped by 5 bases and J by 1 base, with 9 bases between them.

CDR3 DNA sequence: TGCGCAAGCCGAGTTTCAACGTTCGGCCAAGAGACCCAGTACTTC. It is translated as CASRVSTFGQETQYF. The chain recombines TRBV5-1 with TRBJ2-5, with no clear D. CDR1 is SGHRS, CDR2 YFSETQ, per germline. This CDR3 contains 15 residues.

This chain links TRBV7-6 with TRBJ2-1; 8 bases line up with TRBD1. This CDR3 comprises 14 residues. Trimming removed 1 base from V and 10 bases from J; junction bases left unmatched: 6. Looked up from germline, CDR1 is SGHVS and CDR2 is FNYEAQ. CDR3 region: CASSLGQGAGEQFF. The CDR3 nucleotides read TGTGCCAGCAGCTTAGGTCAGGGGGCAGGAGAGCAGTTCTTC.

In this sample, this clonotype turned up once. The chain recombines TRBV20-1 with TRBJ2-7; D may be TRBD1 (6 bases). Germline values: CDR1 DFQATT, CDR2 SNEGSKA (reference sequence). The CDR3 is made up of 14 amino acids. With 6 bases removed from V and 3 bases from J, the gap between germline ends came to 18 bases. The CDR3 loop is CSAPHRQGYYEQYF. As DNA, the CDR3 is TGCAGTGCCCCTCATAGGCAGGGGTACTACGAGCAGTACTTC.

The gene calls are TRBV6-6 and TRBJ1-2; a weak D match, TRBD1 (6 bases). With 4 bases removed from V and 10 bases from J, the gap between germline ends came to 16 bases. CDR1 and CDR2 (germline): MNHNY, SVGAGI (reference sequence). The CDR3 is 13 residues long. CDR3 in DNA: TGTGCCAGCAGTTCCCCCAACAGGGCTGACTACACCTTC. Protein: CASSSPNRADYTF.

This clonotype was seen only once. The chain combines TRBV7-9 with TRBJ2-1; D is ambiguous. The germline gives CDR1 SEHNR, CDR2 FQNEAQ (reference sequence). This CDR3 has 12 residues. The V gene lost 1 base and the J gene lost 6 bases, with 4 bases spanning the gap. This chain's CDR3 is CASSLDGNEQFF. Here the CDR3 DNA reads TGTGCCAGCAGCTTAGACGGCAATGAGCAGTTCTTC. Supplemented by reference TRBV7-9 and TRBJ2-1, the full variable domain reads DTGVSQNPRHKITKRGQNVTFRCDPISEHNRLYWYRQTLGQGPEFLTYFQNEAQLEKSRLLSDRFSAERPKGSFSTLEIQRTEQGDSAMYLCASSLDGNEQFFGPGTRLTVL.

The V gene is TRBV7-9, the J gene TRBJ1-5; D gene ambiguous. Germline assignment: CDR1 SEHNR and CDR2 FQNEAQ (reference sequence). Between the trimmed V and J ends, which lost 3 bases and 6 bases, there was a span of 6 bases. The CDR3 spans 12 residues. DNA of the CDR3: TGTGCCAGCAGCTTCGAGGCTCAGCCCCAGCATTTT. Encoded protein: CASSFEAQPQHF.

This chain connects TRBV14 to TRBJ2-2; D may be TRBD1 (5 bases). The CDR3 length is 15 residues. The V gene lost 2 bases and the J gene lost 5 bases, with 12 bases spanning the gap. The germline V gene has CDR1 SGHDN and CDR2 FVKESK. The CDR3 nucleotides are TGTGCCAGCAGCCAATATAGGGGCTGGACCGGGGAGCTGTTTTTT. Its protein is CASSQYRGWTGELFF.

The chain uses TRBV20-1 and TRBJ1-1, with 8 bases matching TRBD1. The CDR3 is 13 amino acids. Trimming cost V 3 bases and J 3 bases; bases outside gene matches: 3. Per germline, CDR1 DFQATT and CDR2 SNEGSKA (reference sequence). In DNA form, the CDR3 reads TGCAGTGCTAGGGACAGGGCCCACACTGAAGCTTTCTTT. This translates into CSARDRAHTEAFF.

This chain joins TRBV30 and TRBJ1-5; D perhaps matches TRBD1 (6 bases). V was cut by 5 bases and J by 6 bases, with 11 bases left in between. This CDR3 comprises 12 residues. Germline loops: CDR1 GTSNPN, CDR2 SVGIG (reference sequence). The DNA for the CDR3 is TGTGCCTGGGGACAGAGCCGTCAGCCCCAGCATTTT. It specifies CAWGQSRQPQHF.

The V call is TRBV6-6, the J call TRBJ2-3, with 9 nucleotides matching TRBD2. Per germline, CDR1 MNHNY and CDR2 SVGAGI (reference sequence). Germline trimming cut 8 bases from V and 3 bases from J; bases unmatched to any gene: 12. The CDR3 has 16 amino acids. The CDR3 DNA is TGTGCCAGCCAGTTAAGTGCTAGCGGGGAAACAGATACGCAGTATTTT. Its protein product is CASQLSASGETDTQYF.

The chain has TRBV20-1 and TRBJ2-7; possibly TRBD1 or TRBD2 for D (5 bases each). With 0 bases removed from V and 1 base from J, the gap between germline ends came to 13 bases. Per the germline V gene, CDR1 is DFQATT and CDR2 is SNEGSKA (reference sequence). The CDR3 is made up of 15 amino acids. CDR3 loop: CSARDGDRGSYEQYF. CDR3 DNA sequence: TGCAGTGCTAGAGACGGGGACCGCGGGTCCTACGAGCAGTACTTC.

J is TRBJ2-3 and V is TRBV20-1, with D tentatively TRBD1 (5 bases). Trimming removed 0 bases at V and 2 bases at J, with 9 bases between. The CDR3 covers 14 residues. CDR1 is DFQATT, CDR2 SNEGSKA, per germline (reference sequence). In DNA, the CDR3 is TGCAGTGCTAGAGAAGACAGCTACACAGATACGCAGTATTTT. This encodes CSAREDSYTDTQYF.

V is TRBV5-6 and J is TRBJ2-5, with TRBD1 matching over 7 bases. With V trimmed by 4 bases and J by 4 bases, 7 bases remained unmatched. The CDR3 loop spans 14 amino acids. In germline, CDR1 is SGHDT, CDR2 YYEEEE. CDR3 sequence: CASSDRDSGETQYF. CDR3 coding DNA: TGTGCCAGCAGCGACCGGGACAGCGGAGAGACCCAGTACTTC.